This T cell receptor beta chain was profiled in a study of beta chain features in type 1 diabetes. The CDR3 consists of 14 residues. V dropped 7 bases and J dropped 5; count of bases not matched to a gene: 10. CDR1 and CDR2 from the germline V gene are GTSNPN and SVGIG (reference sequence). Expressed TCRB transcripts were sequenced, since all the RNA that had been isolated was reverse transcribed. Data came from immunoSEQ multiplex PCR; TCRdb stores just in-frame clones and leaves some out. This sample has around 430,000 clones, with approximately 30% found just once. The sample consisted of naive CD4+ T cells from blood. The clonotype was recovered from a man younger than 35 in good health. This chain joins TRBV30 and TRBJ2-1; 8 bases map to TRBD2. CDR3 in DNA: TGTGCCTATCAGTTCACTAGCGGAGACAATGAGCAGTTCTTC. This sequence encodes CAYQFTSGDNEQFF.